This entry lists 11 T cell receptor beta chains sequenced from one sample in a study of shared clonotypes between healthy human individuals. Produced via immunoSEQ multiplex PCR; TCRdb's table is partial and in-frame only. The sample shows millions of clones, approximately 94% of them seen only once. The naive CD8 fraction comprised CD45RO-negative cells positively selected for CCR7 and excluded terminally differentiated effector memory CD45RA+ cells. Material: naive CD8+ T cells from PBMCs. The receptors originated from a man younger than 35 in good health. Some clones in this sample may be carry-over from other donors' samples.

With regard to this clone: Other DNA variants within this sample encode the same CDR3. The chain recombines TRBV9 with TRBJ2-1, with D maybe TRBD2 (6 bases). Between the trimmed V and J ends, which lost 0 bases and 1 base, there was a span of 8 bases. This CDR3 has 15 amino acids. Per germline, CDR1 SGDLS and CDR2 YYNGEE. In nucleotides, the CDR3 is TGTGCCAGCAGCGTAGGGGGGGATTCCTACAATGAGCAGTTCTTC. This codes for CASSVGGDSYNEQFF.

This chain joins TRBV13 and TRBJ1-1; possibly TRBD1 for D (6 bases). V gave up 2 bases and J gave up 1 base, with 14 bases separating them. CDR3 size: 16 residues. CDR1 is PRHDT and CDR2 is FYEKMQ in the germline V gene (reference sequence). In DNA form, the CDR3 reads TGTGCCAGCAGCTTATCTGGGGGCGACGCGAACACTGAAGCTTTCTTT. It yields the protein CASSLSGGDANTEAFF. Looking up the rest from reference TRBV13 and TRBJ1-1 gives the full variable domain: AAGVIQSPRHLIKEKRETATLKCYPIPRHDTVYWYQQGPGQDPQFLISFYEKMQSDKGSIPDRFSAQQFSDYHSELNMSSLELGDSALYFCASSLSGGDANTEAFFGQGTRLTVV.

This rearrangement joins TRBV18 to TRBJ2-5, with TRBD2 matching over 14 bases. V shed 2 bases and J 3 bases; nucleotides not matched to a gene: 14. Germline CDR1 KGHSH, CDR2 LQKENI. The CDR3 is 20 amino acids. The CDR3 region is CASSPSGLAGGEGGEETQYF. DNA of the CDR3: TGTGCCAGCTCACCAAGCGGACTAGCGGGAGGTGAGGGCGGGGAAGAGACCCAGTACTTC. The variable domain in full, with the rest retrieved from reference TRBV18 and TRBJ2-5, is NAGVMQNPRHLVRRRGQEARLRCSPMKGHSHVYWYRQLPEEGLKFMVYLQKENIIDESGMPKERFSAEFPKEGPSILRIQQVVRGDSAAYFCASSPSGLAGGEGGEETQYFGPGTRLLVL.

The chain couples TRBV28 to TRBJ1-1, with 8 nucleotides matching TRBD1. Germline V CDR1 and CDR2: MDHEN, SYDVKM. The CDR3 has 14 amino acids. With 4 bases clipped from V and 1 base from J, the junction kept 2 bases outside the gene matches. CDR3 loop: CASSWTGTNTEAFF. The DNA for the CDR3 is TGTGCCAGCAGTTGGACAGGGACGAACACTGAAGCTTTCTTT.

This clone has just one count. The chain joins TRBV10-2 to TRBJ2-3, with 7 bases matching TRBD2. The CDR3 is made up of 16 amino acids. V lost 4 bases to trimming and J lost 2 bases; unmatched junction nucleotides: 9. Germline values: CDR1 WSHSY, CDR2 SAAADI. The CDR3 DNA follows: TGCGCCAGCAGTGTCTCACTAGCGCGACTCACAGATACGCAGTATTTT. This gives the protein CASSVSLARLTDTQYF.

This chain's CDR3 is CASSPNRGTPDTEREQQFF. The DNA for the CDR3 is TGCGCCAGCAGCCCGAATCGGGGGACACCTGATACCGAGCGGGAGCAGCAGTTCTTC. The V and J genes are TRBV5-1 and TRBJ2-7; 8 bases line up with TRBD2. The DNA end is a closer match to TRBJ2-1, so the J assignment may be wrong. Germline values: CDR1 SGHRS, CDR2 YFSETQ. The CDR3 runs 19 residues.

A single count supports this clone. The chain uses TRBV5-6 and TRBJ2-1, with D perhaps TRBD2 (5 bases). This CDR3 is 15 amino acids long. Germline values: CDR1 SGHDT, CDR2 YYEEEE. V was clipped by 4 bases and J by 2 bases, with 13 bases between them. The CDR3 DNA reads as TGTGCCAGCAGCCTCGGGCTAGCCGCCTACAATGAGCAGTTCTTC. Translation gives CASSLGLAAYNEQFF.

This sequence joins TRBV27 and TRBJ2-3; 12 nucleotides agree with TRBD2. The CDR3 runs 17 residues. With V trimmed by 4 bases and J by 3 bases, 8 bases remained unmatched. Germline CDR1 reads MNHEY; CDR2 reads SMNVEV (reference sequence). The CDR3 coding sequence is TGTGCCAGCAGTTCCCTCCTACTAGCGGGAGGAACAGATACGCAGTATTTT. Its translation is CASSSLLLAGGTDTQYF.

The rearrangement uses TRBV28 and TRBJ1-1, with 10 bases identical to TRBD1. This CDR3 comprises 14 residues. Germline CDR1 is MDHEN and CDR2 is SYDVKM. V was pared by 3 bases and J by 12 bases, with 10 bases of the junction left unmatched. CDR3 residues: CASSFPTGGAGTFF. As DNA, the CDR3 is TGTGCCAGCAGTTTCCCGACAGGGGGCGCTGGGACTTTCTTT. Drawing the rest from reference TRBV28 and TRBJ1-1, the complete variable domain is DVKVTQSSRYLVKRTGEKVFLECVQDMDHENMFWYRQDPGLGLRLIYFSYDVKMKEKGDIPEGYSVSREKKERFSLILESASTNQTSMYLCASSFPTGGAGTFFGQGTRLTVV.

This chain joins TRBV10-3 and TRBJ2-3; 12 nucleotides line up with TRBD2. The CDR3 spans 16 residues. The V gene's germline CDR1 is ENHRY and CDR2 SYGVKD. With 10 bases clipped from V and 5 bases from J, the junction kept 13 bases outside the gene matches. CDR3 in amino acids: CATGTSGPFAGDTQYF. CDR3 in DNA: TGTGCCACCGGGACTAGCGGGCCGTTCGCGGGAGATACGCAGTATTTT.

The J gene is TRBJ2-1, the V gene TRBV15; D possibly matches TRBD1 or TRBD2 (5 bases each). This CDR3 has 16 amino acids. Trimming cost V 4 bases and J 5 bases, with 18 bases left between them. Germline-derived CDR1 and CDR2 are LNHNV and YYDKDF (reference sequence). This CDR3 reads CATSTGTHRLDNEQFF. The CDR3 region has the DNA TGTGCCACCAGCACTGGGACGCACCGCCTCGACAATGAGCAGTTCTTC.